This T cell receptor beta chain was profiled in a study of blood T cells in healthy people across ages (dated by TCRdb to between 2014 and 2017). General notes on the study: In model experiments, template switching captured about one uniquely barcoded TCR beta cDNA molecule for every two T cells. The donors were divided into four age groups: young (average approximately 17 years), middle-aged (approximately 41), aged (roughly 60) and long-lived (around 87). To avoid experimental bias, donors of different ages were spread randomly across the sequencing lanes. To track age-related changes in TCR beta repertoire diversity, the study relied on deep sequencing normalized with unique cDNA molecular identifiers. Using the same blood draw, the study looked at two additional independent replicas of 1 million unique cDNA reads for two donors, one aged 18 to 30 and the other aged 80 or older. Broader findings and caveats from the paper: Observed TCR beta diversity per million T cells fell roughly linearly with age, and a significant reduction was already apparent by age around 40. Because donor CMV infection status was unknown, age-related changes in expanded clonotypes were potentially confounded. Because profiling used bulk unsorted PBMCs, naive and antigen-experienced compartments could not be compared conclusively. The percentage of naive T cells measured by flow cytometry correlated strongly with observed TCR beta diversity. Total diversity estimates from one million sequenced T cells were considered lower bounds and underestimates. Compared with the aged group, the long-lived group had more naive CD4+ T cells, fewer expanded clones and increased TCR diversity, a pattern suggesting age selection.

CDR1 SGDLS and CDR2 YYNGEE were looked up in the germline V gene. The CDR3 holds 17 amino acids from the cysteine to the phenylalanine. The entry retains the CDR3 DNA only, 51 bases that are in frame from base 1. Libraries were made using 5' RACE. The sequencer listed for this sample is Illumina HiSeq 2500. A second about 6 to 11 cycle PCR used a sample-barcoded 5' primer and a J-beta primer mix. Each TCR beta cDNA molecule received a unique molecular identifier from a template-switch 5' adaptor carrying 12 random nucleotides. Each sample yielded at least 2.5 million CDR3-containing paired-end reads. First-strand cDNA synthesis was performed from all RNA using the Mint cDNA synthesis kit, with priming by a TRBC-specific oligonucleotide. Following uracil-DNA glycosylase treatment, all cDNA underwent a first 18-cycle PCR with the universal primers M1SS and BC2_uni_R. Per the source publication's procedure: For normalization, 1 million high-quality reads, each with a distinct molecular identifier, were randomly selected from each sample. Instead of being binned into consensus sequences, reads that shared molecular identifiers were thrown out. CDR3 identification, clonotype clustering and error correction used MiTCR with a Q25 quality threshold and the strictest error-elimination algorithm. A nonparametric unseen species model using Euler transformation provided a lower-bound estimate of total TCR beta diversity. TCRdb trimmed public reads at Q25 via fastp, called clones via MiXCR and kept in-frame beta chains. Each CDR3 protein appears once, grouped with its most common genes and DNA. The V and J calls shown here were made by TCRdb, not taken from the authors' results. This sample lists hundreds of thousands of distinct CDR3 sequences; approximately 50% were detected once. About 32% of the sample comes from the top ten.

As regards this clonotype: There is no known antigen for this receptor. The junction and the germline gene differ at one end; a read error may be behind it.

The approximately 40 donors, aged about 6 to 100 years, were systemically healthy Caucasian individuals from Russia. Each donor gave roughly 11 milliliters of peripheral blood, drawn into EDTA-treated Vacutainer tubes. Ficoll-Paque density-gradient centrifugation was used to isolate PBMCs, with at least 7 million obtained per sample. Total RNA was extracted from PBMCs with Trizol reagent, with at least 5.5 micrograms obtained per sample. The percentages of naive CD45RAhigh/CD27high T cells were determined by flow cytometry on a PBMC aliquot from every donor. The clonotype was recovered from a woman aged 60-70 years in good health. Sequenced: blood. In this chain, TRBV9 is recombined with TRBJ2-1, with TRBD2 matching 9 junction bases. The DNA is as follows: TGTGCCATCAGCGTACGAGCGGGAGGACCCTCCTACAATGAGCAGTTCTTC. Translation gives CAISVRAGGPSYNEQFF. With the rest looked up from the reference TRBV9 and TRBJ2-1 genes rather than sequenced, the full variable domain is DSGVTQTPKHLITATGQRVTLRCSPRSGDLSVYWYQQSLDQGLQFLIQYYNGEERAKGNILERFSAQQFPDLHSELNLSSLELGDSALYFCAISVRAGGPSYNEQFFGPGTRLTVL.